Listed below are T cell receptor beta chains from one sample, sequenced in a study of response to subunit inactivated influenza vaccine. TCRdb independently ran MiXCR on the RT-PCR reads; one entry per CDR3 protein. In the table there are around 580,000 distinct CDR3 sequences, 14% of which are singletons. This specimen consisted of PBMCs from blood, obtained less than 13 days after vaccination. The source is a man aged 50-60 years who received an inactivated influenza vaccine. Both conserved end residues are part of each CDR3. The D gene is left open where the match is weak. Some rows mark clone size as missing; the rest say once, few, many or name a class of expanded clone.

D: .
J: TRBJ2-5
V: TRBV14
size: .
DNA: TGTGCCAGCAGCCAAGACAGGATCCAAGAGACCCAGTACTTC
CDR3: CASSQDRIQETQYF

D: .
J: TRBJ1-1
V: TRBV12-3/TRBV12-4
size: few
DNA: TGTGCCAGCAGTTTTAAGGGCGGTGGCACTGAAGCTTTCTTT
CDR3: CASSFKGGGTEAFF

D: TRBD1
J: TRBJ2-7
V: TRBV5-1
size: .
DNA: TGCGCCAGCAGCCCCATCGCTGGACAGGGGGTTTTCTACGAGCAGTACTTC
CDR3: CASSPIAGQGVFYEQYF

D: .
J: TRBJ2-2
V: TRBV5-1
size: few
DNA: TGCGCCAGCAGGGCAGAGGGATCGATTAACACCGGGGAGCTGTTTTTT
CDR3: CASRAEGSINTGELFF

D: TRBD2
J: TRBJ2-1
V: TRBV3-1
size: few
DNA: TGTGCCAGCAGCCAAGAACGACTAGCGACGACCAATGAGCAGTTCTTC
CDR3: CASSQERLATTNEQFF

D: .
J: TRBJ1-5
V: TRBV2
size: many
DNA: TGTGCCAGCAGTTTTGGGGGCAGGGGCTATAGCAATCAGCCCCAGCATTTT
CDR3: CASSFGGRGYSNQPQHF

D: .
J: TRBJ2-5
V: TRBV5-1
size: few
DNA: TGCGCCAGCAGCTGGGAACGAGGGGAAGAGACCCAGTACTTC
CDR3: CASSWERGEETQYF

D: .
J: TRBJ1-1
V: TRBV10-3
size: few
DNA: TGTGCCACCATGACAGCACAGGGAGGAGGAACTGAAGCTTTCTTT
CDR3: CATMTAQGGGTEAFF

D: TRBD1
J: TRBJ1-5
V: TRBV10-2
size: .
DNA: TGCTCTCGATCTAGGGGGCAGGACAACTGGAGCAATCAGCCCCAGCATTTT
CDR3: CSRSRGQDNWSNQPQHF

D: .
J: TRBJ2-6
V: TRBV5-1
size: many
DNA: TGCGCCAGCAGCTTGTCTCGGGAAACCGGGGTCCTGACTTTC
CDR3: CASSLSRETGVLTF

D: .
J: TRBJ1-2
V: TRBV5-1
size: few
DNA: TGCGCCAGCAGCTGGCGGGGGAACTATGGCTACACCTTC
CDR3: CASSWRGNYGYTF

D: .
J: TRBJ2-2
V: TRBV5-1
size: few
DNA: TGCGCCAGCAGCTTGGTTTGGTTCGGGGGAACGAACACCGGGGAGCTGTTTTTT
CDR3: CASSLVWFGGTNTGELFF

D: .
J: TRBJ2-1
V: TRBV18
size: few
DNA: TGTGCCAGCTCACCATCAGGACTGGCGGACAACAATGAGCAGTTCTTC
CDR3: CASSPSGLADNNEQFF

D: .
J: TRBJ2-2
V: TRBV15
size: few
DNA: TGTGCCACCAGCAGGGGTGTTAACACCGGGGAGCTGTTTTTT
CDR3: CATSRGVNTGELFF

D: .
J: TRBJ1-2
V: TRBV20-1
size: few
DNA: TGCAGTGCCAACATACCGGGACATAAAAACTATGGCTACACCTTC
CDR3: CSANIPGHKNYGYTF

D: TRBD2
J: TRBJ2-3
V: TRBV7-9
size: .
DNA: TGTGCCAGCAGCTTAGCGGGAACCGGGAGGGCCTTAGATACGCAGTATTTT
CDR3: CASSLAGTGRALDTQYF

D: TRBD1
J: TRBJ1-2
V: TRBV5-1
size: few
DNA: TGCGCCAGCAGCGTGACAGGGCCCGATGGCTACACCTTC
CDR3: CASSVTGPDGYTF

D: .
J: TRBJ2-7
V: TRBV11-2
size: .
DNA: TGTGCCAGCAGTTCCTGGCAGGGGCTGGAGCAGTACTTC
CDR3: CASSSWQGLEQYF

D: TRBD1
J: TRBJ2-7
V: TRBV9
size: few
DNA: TGTGCCAGCAGCCGGGGACAGGGGGCCGAATACGAGCAGTACTTC
CDR3: CASSRGQGAEYEQYF

D: TRBD2
J: TRBJ2-1
V: TRBV7-8
size: once
DNA: TGTGCCAGCAGCTTAGTCCGAGTCCTAGCGGGAGGGCCGGGGAATGAGCAGTTCTTC
CDR3: CASSLVRVLAGGPGNEQFF

D: TRBD1
J: TRBJ2-7
V: TRBV20-1
size: few
DNA: TGCAGTGCTATAACGACAGGGGGGGACGGCGAGCAGTACTTC
CDR3: CSAITTGGDGEQYF

D: TRBD2
J: TRBJ2-3
V: TRBV27
size: .
DNA: TGTGCCAGCAGTTTGTCGGGACTAGCGGGAGAAGATACGCAGTATTTT
CDR3: CASSLSGLAGEDTQYF

D: .
J: TRBJ2-7
V: TRBV5-1
size: few
DNA: TGCGCCAGCAGCTTGGGGGGCAGAACCTACGAGCAGTACTTC
CDR3: CASSLGGRTYEQYF

D: .
J: TRBJ2-2
V: TRBV6-6
size: medium-sized
DNA: TGTGCCATCCAGCAATGGGGCACCGGGGAGCTGTTTTTT
CDR3: CAIQQWGTGELFF

D: TRBD2
J: TRBJ2-2
V: TRBV30
size: few
DNA: TGTGCCTGCGGACTAGCGAACACCGGGGAGCTGTTTTTT
CDR3: CACGLANTGELFF

D: TRBD1
J: TRBJ1-1
V: TRBV14
size: many
DNA: TGTGCCAGCAGCCAGCCTCAGGGGGCGTGGACTGAAGCTTTCTTT
CDR3: CASSQPQGAWTEAFF

D: .
J: TRBJ2-4
V: TRBV20-1
size: many
DNA: TGCAGTGCTAGAGAGCGGTCATCAGCCAAAAACATTCAGTACTTC
CDR3: CSARERSSAKNIQYF

D: .
J: TRBJ2-7
V: TRBV12-3/TRBV12-4
size: few
DNA: TGTGCCAGCAGTGATGGTGGTGGGTGGGACGTATACTCCTACGAGCAGTACTTC
CDR3: CASSDGGGWDVYSYEQYF

D: .
J: TRBJ2-2
V: TRBV2
size: many
DNA: TGTGCCATCCGCCCGTTGTCGGACACCGGGGAGCTGTTTTTT
CDR3: CAIRPLSDTGELFF

D: TRBD1
J: TRBJ1-1
V: TRBV25-1
size: .
DNA: TGTGCCAGCAGTGGGGACAGGGGGCTTGGGGCTTTCTTT
CDR3: CASSGDRGLGAFF

D: TRBD2
J: TRBJ2-3
V: TRBV29-1
size: many
DNA: TGCAGCGTTATATTACTAGCGGGAGCAACAGATACGCAGTATTTT
CDR3: CSVILLAGATDTQYF

D: .
J: TRBJ2-1
V: TRBV7-2
size: .
DNA: TGTGCCAGCAGCTTAGCGCACGGACTTATTGGTGAGCAGTTCTTC
CDR3: CASSLAHGLIGEQFF

D: TRBD1
J: TRBJ2-4
V: TRBV15
size: .
DNA: TGTGCCACCTCCGAGGGGGCTCACATTCAGTACTTC
CDR3: CATSEGAHIQYF

D: TRBD1
J: TRBJ2-1
V: TRBV3-1
size: .
DNA: TGTGCCAGCAGCCAAAATGTAGGGGGCAACGCGTTCTTC
CDR3: CASSQNVGGNAFF

D: .
J: TRBJ1-1
V: TRBV7-2
size: .
DNA: TGTGCCAGCAGCTTAGCAGGGTCGGGGAACACTGAAGCTTTCTTT
CDR3: CASSLAGSGNTEAFF

D: .
J: TRBJ1-5
V: TRBV6-2/TRBV6-3
size: .
DNA: TGTGCCAGCAAAAGGGGTAATCAGCCCCAGCATTTT
CDR3: CASKRGNQPQHF

D: TRBD2
J: TRBJ2-2
V: TRBV6-1
size: few
DNA: TGTGCCAGCAGTGGACTAGCGAGCGGGGAGCTGTTTTTT
CDR3: CASSGLASGELFF

D: .
J: TRBJ2-3
V: TRBV29-1
size: many
DNA: TGCAGCGTTGGGCAGGGGTTTAGCACAGATACGCAGTATTTT
CDR3: CSVGQGFSTDTQYF

D: TRBD1
J: TRBJ1-4
V: TRBV5-4
size: .
DNA: TGTGCCAGCAGCTTGGCCTTACAGGGGAAAGGGTTCTCAACTAATGAAAAACTGTTTTTT
CDR3: CASSLALQGKGFSTNEKLFF

D: TRBD1
J: TRBJ2-7
V: TRBV12-3/TRBV12-4
size: few
DNA: TGTGCCAGCAGTCAGACAGGGAGTTTCTACGAGCAGTACTTC
CDR3: CASSQTGSFYEQYF